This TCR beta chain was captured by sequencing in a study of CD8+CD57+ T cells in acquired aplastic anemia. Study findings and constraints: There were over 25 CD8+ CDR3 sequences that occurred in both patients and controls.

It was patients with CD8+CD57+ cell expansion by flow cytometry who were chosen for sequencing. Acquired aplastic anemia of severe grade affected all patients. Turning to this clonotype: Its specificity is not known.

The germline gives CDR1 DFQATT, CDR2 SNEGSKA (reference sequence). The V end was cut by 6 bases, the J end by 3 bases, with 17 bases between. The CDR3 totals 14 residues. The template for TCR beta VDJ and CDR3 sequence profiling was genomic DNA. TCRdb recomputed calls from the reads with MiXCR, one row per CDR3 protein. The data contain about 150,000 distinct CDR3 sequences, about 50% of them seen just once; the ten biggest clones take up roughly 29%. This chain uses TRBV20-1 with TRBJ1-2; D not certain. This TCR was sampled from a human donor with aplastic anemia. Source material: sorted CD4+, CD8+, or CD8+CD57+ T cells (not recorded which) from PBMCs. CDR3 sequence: CSAVLGRRDYGYTF. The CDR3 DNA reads TGCAGTGCCGTGTTGGGCCGGCGGGACTATGGCTACACCTTC.